These 15 T cell receptor beta chains were sequenced from one sample in a study of T cell responses to AZD1222 COVID-19 vaccine. Method: immunoSEQ multiplex PCR; TCRdb's copy keeps in-frame clones and lacks some. The table shows roughly 150,000 clones, with around 93% occurring only once. The material sequenced was peripheral blood, taken on day 0 of AZD1222 vaccination. Source of these receptors: an adult in good health.

V usage is TRBV7-2 and J usage is TRBJ2-4, with D possibly being TRBD2 (5 bases). V was trimmed by 0 bases and J by 0 bases, leaving 12 bases between them. Germline CDR1 is SGHTA and CDR2 is FQGNSA. The CDR3 contains 17 residues. The CDR3 loop reads CASSLAPGKLAKNIQYF. CDR3 DNA: TGTGCCAGCAGCTTAGCTCCCGGGAAACTAGCCAAAAACATTCAGTACTTC.

This clone is a singleton in its sample. The chain is built from TRBV29-1 and TRBJ2-1; 9 nucleotides match TRBD1. Germline trimming cut 6 bases from V and 5 bases from J; bases unmatched to any gene: 8. This CDR3 spans 14 amino acids. CDR1 is SQVTM and CDR2 is ANQGSEA in the germline V gene. CDR3 sequence (DNA): TGCAGCGTCGGTAGACAGGGGGAAAACAATGAGCAGTTCTTC. As protein: CSVGRQGENNEQFF.

This clone has only one observation. The CDR3 sequence: CASSIDLYGTGGWQPQHF. CDR3 bases: TGTGCCAGTAGTATAGATCTATACGGGACAGGGGGTTGGCAGCCCCAGCATTTT. V is TRBV19 and J is TRBJ1-5; 11 nucleotides align to TRBD1. J was trimmed by 7 bases and V by 0 bases; bases with no gene match: 11. The CDR3 is made up of 18 amino acids. Germline V gene sequence: CDR1 LNHDA, CDR2 SQIVND (reference sequence).

On this clone: The same CDR3 also results from other DNA sequences found in this sample. The V gene is TRBV7-2, the J gene TRBJ1-1; D is ambiguous. CDR1 is SGHTA and CDR2 is FQGNSA in the germline V gene. The V end lost 1 base, the J end lost 0 bases, and 3 bases lay between the germline ends. The CDR3 consists of 13 residues. The CDR3 spells CASSLGMNTEAFF. The DNA for the CDR3 is TGTGCCAGCAGCTTAGGCATGAACACTGAAGCTTTCTTT.

This chain joins TRBV7-9 and TRBJ1-2; D gene ambiguous. Germline V gene data show CDR1 as SEHNR and CDR2 as FQNEAQ (reference sequence). This CDR3 spans 15 amino acids. Trimming removed 5 bases at V and 2 bases at J, with 15 bases between. The CDR3 DNA follows: TGTGCCAGCAGCACCTACCAACCGAGGAACTATGGCTACACCTTC. Translation gives CASSTYQPRNYGYTF.

This rearrangement joins TRBV3-1 (or the pseudogene TRBV3-2) to TRBJ1-4; 9 bases are a match to TRBD1. The CDR3 totals 14 residues. Germline V gives CDR1 LGHDT, CDR2 YNNKEL (reference sequence). With 4 bases clipped from V and 6 bases from J, the junction kept 3 bases outside the gene matches. CDR3 coding DNA: TGTGCCAGCAGCCGGGACAGGGTGGATGAAAAACTGTTTTTT. It specifies CASSRDRVDEKLFF.

The gene calls are TRBV29-1 and TRBJ2-1; 11 bases are a match to TRBD2. Germline assignment: CDR1 SQVTM and CDR2 ANQGSEA. This CDR3 is 13 amino acids long. Germline trimming cut 7 bases from V and 5 bases from J; bases unmatched to any gene: 4. CDR3 bases: TGCAGCGGCCGACTAGCGGGAAACAATGAGCAGTTCTTC. This codes for CSGRLAGNNEQFF.

The CDR3 region is CASSLMGESGEKLFF. The CDR3 DNA reads TGTGCCAGCAGCTTAATGGGGGAGAGCGGGGAAAAACTGTTTTTT. V is TRBV7-9 and J is TRBJ1-4; possible D gene TRBD1, 5 bases. V lost 2 bases and J 8 bases, leaving 15 bases between the germline ends. This CDR3 is 15 amino acids long. Germline-derived CDR1 and CDR2 are SEHNR and FQNEAQ (reference sequence).

The chain carries TRBV30 and TRBJ2-6, with a weak D call TRBD1 (5 bases). Looked up from germline, CDR1 is GTSNPN and CDR2 is SVGIG (reference sequence). The CDR3 runs 14 residues. V lost 5 bases and J 0 bases, leaving 8 bases between the germline ends. CDR3 coding DNA: TGTGCCTGGTGGGGCGGCTCTGGGGCCAACGTCCTGACTTTC. The encoded protein is CAWWGGSGANVLTF.

V gene TRBV30 combines with J gene TRBJ2-1; TRBD2 matches at 7 bases. The germline CDR1 and CDR2 sequences are GTSNPN and SVGIG (reference sequence). This CDR3 contains 15 residues. The junction had 7 bases not matched to a gene; V was cut back by 1 base and J by 4 bases. The CDR3 DNA sequence: TGTGCCTGGAGTGAGCGGGGTAAATCATACAATGAGCAGTTCTTC. Translating gives CAWSERGKSYNEQFF.

The CDR3 here is CASSMVGVNTEAFF. For the CDR3, the DNA is TGTGCCAGTAGTATGGTTGGGGTGAACACTGAAGCTTTCTTT. The V call is TRBV19, the J call TRBJ1-1, with D hard to call. This CDR3 is 14 amino acids long. The ends were cut back, 3 bases at V and 0 bases at J, with 8 bases in the middle. The V gene's germline CDR1 is LNHDA and CDR2 SQIVND (reference sequence).

The genes are TRBV19 and TRBJ2-1; D tentatively fits TRBD1 or TRBD2 (5 bases each). This CDR3 is built from 14 residues. The germline V and J ends were trimmed by 4 bases and 8 bases, with 15 bases remaining between them. Germline CDR1 and CDR2: LNHDA and SQIVND (reference sequence). CDR3 in amino acids: CASSNQRLGHEQFF. The CDR3 region has the DNA TGTGCCAGTAGTAACCAGCGGTTGGGGCATGAGCAGTTCTTC.

The chain has TRBV7-3 and TRBJ1-1, with TRBD1 identical over 7 bases. Germline values: CDR1 SGHTA, CDR2 FQGTGA. This CDR3 contains 14 residues. With V trimmed by 5 bases and J by 4 bases, 7 bases remained unmatched. This CDR3 reads CASSQPGGTTEAFF. The CDR3 bases are TGTGCCAGCAGCCAACCAGGGGGGACCACTGAAGCTTTCTTT.

The genes are TRBV28 and TRBJ1-1; a possible D gene is TRBD1 (6 bases). From germline, CDR1 is MDHEN and CDR2 SYDVKM. V dropped 5 bases and J dropped 7 bases, with 20 bases sitting between them. CDR3 length equals 15 residues. The chain's CDR3 is CASSEAGAMDGEAFF. Written as DNA, the CDR3 is TGTGCCAGCAGTGAAGCAGGGGCGATGGATGGTGAAGCTTTCTTT.

The rearrangement uses TRBV24-1 and TRBJ2-5; no reliable D call. The length of the CDR3 is 15 residues. Germline V lookup: CDR1 KGHDR, CDR2 SFDVKD. Trimming took 4 bases from V and 2 from J, leaving 13 bases between them. CDR3 bases: TGTGCCACCAGTGACCGCGTGCCGGGTCAAGAGACCCAGTACTTC. Its protein product is CATSDRVPGQETQYF.